This is a list of T cell receptor beta chains from one sample in a study of identical twins. MiXCR, applied by TCRdb to the 5' RACE reads, yields one record per CDR3 protein. The table shows around 1.7 million distinct CDR3 sequences, with around 29% occurring only once. Sequences were obtained from cord blood. These receptor sequences come from a newborn girl in good health. Both conserved end residues are part of each CDR3. The D gene is left open where the match is weak. Clone size appears in some rows only: once, few, many, or a class for an expanded clone.

size,J,D,V,CDR3,DNA
NA,TRBJ2-4,NA,TRBV4-1,CASSLTTLAKNIQYF,TGCGCCAGCAGCCTCACCACCCTAGCCAAAAACATTCAGTACTTC
NA,TRBJ2-2,NA,TRBV10-2,CASSDIGTPNTGELFF,TGCGCCAGCAGTGATATCGGGACCCCTAACACCGGGGAGCTGTTTTTT
NA,TRBJ2-6,NA,TRBV10-3,CAISETSSGANVLTF,TGTGCCATCAGCGAAACCAGCTCTGGGGCCAACGTCCTGACTTTC
NA,TRBJ2-3,TRBD1,TRBV20-1,CSASGRDRGRSTDTQYF,TGCAGTGCTAGTGGCCGGGACAGGGGAAGAAGCACAGATACGCAGTATTTT
many,TRBJ2-5,TRBD1,TRBV28,CAGQGTGETQYF,TGTGCCGGACAGGGTACCGGAGAGACCCAGTACTTC
NA,TRBJ2-7,TRBD1,TRBV27,CASSPFGTAPTEQYF,TGTGCCAGCAGTCCCTTTGGGACAGCCCCTACGGAGCAGTACTTC
few,TRBJ1-5,NA,TRBV7-2,CASSAQGTVNQPQHF,TGTGCCAGCAGCGCACAGGGAACGGTCAATCAGCCCCAGCATTTT
NA,TRBJ2-7,NA,TRBV12-3/TRBV12-4,CASSPRRGDEQYF,TGTGCCAGCAGTCCTAGACGGGGTGACGAGCAGTACTTC
NA,TRBJ1-5,NA,TRBV2,CASSEMAQLNQPQHF,TGTGCCAGCAGTGAAATGGCACAGCTCAATCAGCCCCAGCATTTT
few,TRBJ2-3,NA,TRBV20-1,CSALTPPWGTDTQYF,TGCAGTGCACTCACCCCTCCGTGGGGCACAGATACGCAGTATTTT
once,TRBJ2-1,TRBD1,TRBV6-6,CAGRGRGEDKNEQFF,TGTGCCGGCAGGGGGCGGGGAGAAGACAAGAATGAGCAGTTCTTC
NA,TRBJ2-6,NA,TRBV6-1,CASGAFSGANVLTF,TGTGCCAGTGGAGCGTTCTCTGGGGCCAACGTCCTGACTTTC
NA,TRBJ2-7,TRBD1,TRBV20-1,CSASRGQGAASYEQYF,TGCAGTGCTAGTAGAGGACAGGGGGCGGCGTCCTACGAGCAGTACTTC
NA,TRBJ1-1,NA,TRBV5-1,CASSQRGRQMNTEAFF,TGCGCCAGCAGTCAAAGGGGCCGACAGATGAACACTGAAGCTTTCTTT